The rows below give T cell receptor beta chains drawn from one sample of a study of T-cell memory formation after mild COVID-19. TCRdb re-analysed the 5' RACE reads in MiXCR, keeping a single row per CDR3 protein. The sample lists a few hundred thousand distinct CDR3 sequences, more than 15% occurring once. The sequenced sample was PBMCs or a T cell subset sorted from them (not recorded which). These receptors were obtained from a man aged 18 to 30 who had mild COVID-19 (a few samples of this study predate the infection). Cell type and time point are not known. Each CDR3 is given with its conserved first and last residue. The order of the fields is J gene, clone size, V gene, D gene, CDR3 protein, CDR3 DNA. The D gene is left open where the match is weak. Clone size is stated in some rows and not others, as once, few, many or a class when expanded.

J gene: TRBJ2-5; clone size: .; V gene: TRBV6-2/TRBV6-3; D gene: TRBD2; CDR3 protein: CASSSQPGLAGTYQETQYF; CDR3 DNA: TGTGCCAGCAGTTCACAGCCCGGACTAGCGGGGACGTACCAAGAGACCCAGTACTTC
J gene: TRBJ2-3; clone size: .; V gene: TRBV4-3; D gene: .; CDR3 protein: CASSQDQRDTQYF; CDR3 DNA: TGCGCCAGCAGCCAAGATCAGAGGGATACGCAGTATTTT
J gene: TRBJ2-7; clone size: few; V gene: TRBV2; D gene: .; CDR3 protein: CASSDSPDPYEQYF; CDR3 DNA: TGTGCCAGCAGTGACAGTCCAGATCCCTACGAGCAGTACTTC
J gene: TRBJ2-3; clone size: few; V gene: TRBV13; D gene: TRBD1; CDR3 protein: CASSTAGGLPDTQYF; CDR3 DNA: TGTGCCAGCAGCACCGCAGGGGGCCTCCCAGATACGCAGTATTTT
J gene: TRBJ2-2; clone size: .; V gene: TRBV7-3; D gene: TRBD1; CDR3 protein: CASSDRQGSKGLFF; CDR3 DNA: TGTGCCAGCAGCGACAGACAGGGTTCCAAGGGGCTGTTTTTT
J gene: TRBJ2-5; clone size: few; V gene: TRBV20-1; D gene: .; CDR3 protein: CSASSQETQYF; CDR3 DNA: TGCAGTGCTAGTTCCCAAGAGACCCAGTACTTC
J gene: TRBJ2-1; clone size: .; V gene: TRBV9; D gene: TRBD2; CDR3 protein: CASSPRGVTYNEQFF; CDR3 DNA: TGTGCCAGCAGCCCCCGGGGGGTAACCTACAATGAGCAGTTCTTC
J gene: TRBJ2-7; clone size: .; V gene: TRBV20-1; D gene: .; CDR3 protein: CSAPGTPGEQYF; CDR3 DNA: TGCAGTGCTCCCGGGACCCCCGGGGAGCAGTACTTC
J gene: TRBJ2-2; clone size: few; V gene: TRBV4-1; D gene: .; CDR3 protein: CASSRPGAPNTGELFF; CDR3 DNA: TGCGCCAGCAGCCGGCCGGGAGCGCCGAACACCGGGGAGCTGTTTTTT
J gene: TRBJ2-2; clone size: few; V gene: TRBV2; D gene: TRBD2; CDR3 protein: CASSEGLAGTGELFF; CDR3 DNA: TGTGCCAGCAGTGAGGGACTAGCGGGGACCGGGGAGCTGTTTTTT
J gene: TRBJ2-2; clone size: .; V gene: TRBV18; D gene: .; CDR3 protein: CASSQTTRPNTGELFF; CDR3 DNA: TGTGCCAGCTCACAGACAACACGGCCGAACACCGGGGAGCTGTTTTTT
J gene: TRBJ1-1; clone size: few; V gene: TRBV5-6; D gene: .; CDR3 protein: CASSWGWGWTEAFF; CDR3 DNA: TGTGCCAGCAGCTGGGGTTGGGGATGGACTGAAGCTTTCTTT
J gene: TRBJ2-1; clone size: few; V gene: TRBV4-2; D gene: .; CDR3 protein: CASSQDKAAEQFF; CDR3 DNA: TGTGCCAGCAGCCAAGATAAGGCGGCAGAGCAGTTCTTC
J gene: TRBJ2-1; clone size: .; V gene: TRBV6-5; D gene: .; CDR3 protein: CASSGTANEQFF; CDR3 DNA: TGTGCCAGCAGTGGGACCGCTAATGAGCAGTTCTTC
J gene: TRBJ1-6; clone size: .; V gene: TRBV20-1; D gene: .; CDR3 protein: CSANEGIGSPLHF; CDR3 DNA: TGCAGTGCTAACGAGGGGATAGGCTCACCCCTCCACTTT
J gene: TRBJ1-3; clone size: .; V gene: TRBV7-9; D gene: TRBD1; CDR3 protein: CASSSARGKGLDTIYF; CDR3 DNA: TGTGCCAGCAGCTCAGCCAGGGGGAAGGGACTGGACACCATATATTTT
J gene: TRBJ1-2; clone size: .; V gene: TRBV12-3/TRBV12-4; D gene: .; CDR3 protein: CASRSTGPGALGYTF; CDR3 DNA: TGTGCCAGCAGGTCTACAGGGCCCGGGGCTTTGGGCTACACCTTC
J gene: TRBJ2-3; clone size: many; V gene: TRBV5-1; D gene: TRBD2; CDR3 protein: CASSLEAGGVTDTQYF; CDR3 DNA: TGCGCCAGCAGCTTGGAGGCGGGGGGAGTCACAGATACGCAGTATTTT
J gene: TRBJ2-5; clone size: .; V gene: TRBV5-1; D gene: .; CDR3 protein: CASSLQGGLRETQYF; CDR3 DNA: TGCGCCAGCAGCTTGCAGGGGGGGCTCAGAGAGACCCAGTACTTC
J gene: TRBJ2-1; clone size: few; V gene: TRBV11-2; D gene: .; CDR3 protein: CASSPDWTYNEQFF; CDR3 DNA: TGTGCCAGCAGCCCGGACTGGACTTACAATGAGCAGTTCTTC
J gene: TRBJ2-3; clone size: .; V gene: TRBV7-2; D gene: TRBD2; CDR3 protein: CASSLILTSTGGGPTDTQYF; CDR3 DNA: TGTGCCAGCAGCTTGATTCTCACTTCGACCGGGGGGGGTCCCACAGATACGCAGTATTTT
J gene: TRBJ2-1; clone size: .; V gene: TRBV4-3; D gene: .; CDR3 protein: CASSHGLAVGEQFF; CDR3 DNA: TGCGCCAGCAGCCACGGCCTAGCTGTAGGTGAGCAGTTCTTC
J gene: TRBJ1-3; clone size: .; V gene: TRBV7-2; D gene: TRBD1; CDR3 protein: CASSYTTGGSGNTIYF; CDR3 DNA: TGTGCCAGCAGCTATACGACAGGGGGCTCTGGAAACACCATATATTTT
J gene: TRBJ2-2; clone size: .; V gene: TRBV6-2/TRBV6-3; D gene: .; CDR3 protein: CASSQVNTGELFF; CDR3 DNA: TGTGCCAGCAGTCAAGTCAACACCGGGGAGCTGTTTTTT
J gene: TRBJ2-5; clone size: many; V gene: TRBV7-2; D gene: TRBD1; CDR3 protein: CASRGQGAGETQYF; CDR3 DNA: TGTGCCAGTAGGGGGCAGGGCGCCGGGGAGACCCAGTACTTC
J gene: TRBJ2-1; clone size: few; V gene: TRBV19; D gene: TRBD1; CDR3 protein: CASSRNRGNEQFF; CDR3 DNA: TGTGCCAGTAGTAGGAACAGGGGAAATGAGCAGTTCTTC
J gene: TRBJ2-3; clone size: many; V gene: TRBV28; D gene: .; CDR3 protein: CASSWEYTQYF; CDR3 DNA: TGTGCCAGCAGTTGGGAGTATACGCAGTATTTT
J gene: TRBJ1-4; clone size: few; V gene: TRBV7-2; D gene: .; CDR3 protein: CASSLGAPPSRRWGGEKLFF; CDR3 DNA: TGTGCCAGCAGCTTAGGAGCGCCCCCAAGTCGCCGTTGGGGAGGTGAAAAACTGTTTTTT
J gene: TRBJ2-6; clone size: .; V gene: TRBV11-2; D gene: .; CDR3 protein: CASSTGANVLTF; CDR3 DNA: TGTGCCAGCAGTACTGGGGCCAACGTCCTGACTTTC
J gene: TRBJ2-3; clone size: few; V gene: TRBV27; D gene: TRBD2; CDR3 protein: CASRFAGGSTDTQYF; CDR3 DNA: TGTGCCAGTAGGTTTGCGGGGGGGAGCACAGATACGCAGTATTTT
J gene: TRBJ1-2; clone size: .; V gene: TRBV11-2; D gene: .; CDR3 protein: CARPGGDYGYTF; CDR3 DNA: TGTGCGCGGCCCGGGGGAGACTATGGCTACACCTTC
J gene: TRBJ2-7; clone size: .; V gene: TRBV6-6; D gene: .; CDR3 protein: CASSPPSGEQYF; CDR3 DNA: TGTGCCAGCAGCCCCCCGAGCGGCGAGCAGTACTTC
J gene: TRBJ2-3; clone size: .; V gene: TRBV9; D gene: .; CDR3 protein: CASSPTGTQTSTDTQYF; CDR3 DNA: TGTGCCAGCAGCCCTACCGGGACGCAAACTAGCACAGATACGCAGTATTTT
J gene: TRBJ2-5; clone size: .; V gene: TRBV6-2/TRBV6-3; D gene: .; CDR3 protein: CAIGLRQETQYF; CDR3 DNA: TGTGCCATAGGACTCCGCCAAGAGACCCAGTACTTC
J gene: TRBJ1-5; clone size: .; V gene: TRBV6-6; D gene: TRBD1; CDR3 protein: CASRGGTGKNQPQHF; CDR3 DNA: TGTGCCAGCAGGGGAGGGACAGGGAAAAATCAGCCCCAGCATTTT
J gene: TRBJ1-2; clone size: .; V gene: TRBV6-5; D gene: TRBD1; CDR3 protein: CASSQGIDRARGYTF; CDR3 DNA: TGTGCCAGCAGTCAGGGGATAGACAGGGCGCGTGGCTACACCTTC
J gene: TRBJ2-1; clone size: .; V gene: TRBV5-6; D gene: .; CDR3 protein: CASSANRNEQFF; CDR3 DNA: TGTGCCAGCAGCGCGAATCGTAATGAGCAGTTCTTC
J gene: TRBJ1-2; clone size: .; V gene: TRBV6-2/TRBV6-3; D gene: .; CDR3 protein: CASTPFELYGYTF; CDR3 DNA: TGTGCCAGCACCCCGTTTGAACTCTATGGCTACACCTTC
J gene: TRBJ2-1; clone size: .; V gene: TRBV7-3; D gene: TRBD2; CDR3 protein: CASSIGLAGGWNEQFF; CDR3 DNA: TGTGCCAGCAGCATCGGACTAGCGGGGGGGTGGAATGAGCAGTTCTTC
J gene: TRBJ1-2; clone size: .; V gene: TRBV19; D gene: .; CDR3 protein: CASKPPRRHGYTF; CDR3 DNA: TGTGCCAGTAAACCCCCACGGCGACATGGCTACACCTTC
J gene: TRBJ1-5; clone size: .; V gene: TRBV19; D gene: .; CDR3 protein: CASSMRGLQPQHF; CDR3 DNA: TGTGCCAGTAGTATGAGGGGTCTTCAGCCCCAGCATTTT
J gene: TRBJ1-5; clone size: .; V gene: TRBV12-3/TRBV12-4; D gene: .; CDR3 protein: CASSLGGNGNQPQHF; CDR3 DNA: TGTGCCAGCAGTCTGGGCGGCAACGGCAATCAGCCCCAGCATTTT
J gene: TRBJ1-1; clone size: few; V gene: TRBV7-9; D gene: .; CDR3 protein: CASSLAVIGSTEAFF; CDR3 DNA: TGTGCCAGCAGCTTAGCGGTTATCGGTTCCACTGAAGCTTTCTTT
J gene: TRBJ2-5; clone size: .; V gene: TRBV6-2/TRBV6-3; D gene: .; CDR3 protein: CASRTSPETQYF; CDR3 DNA: TGTGCCAGCAGGACTAGTCCGGAGACCCAGTACTTC
J gene: TRBJ2-3; clone size: many; V gene: TRBV15; D gene: TRBD2; CDR3 protein: CATSSPIAGRDTQYF; CDR3 DNA: TGTGCCACCAGCAGTCCGATAGCGGGGAGGGATACGCAGTATTTT
J gene: TRBJ1-1; clone size: .; V gene: TRBV15; D gene: .; CDR3 protein: CATSRTASNTEAFF; CDR3 DNA: TGTGCCACCAGCAGAACAGCTTCGAACACTGAAGCTTTCTTT
J gene: TRBJ2-2; clone size: .; V gene: TRBV7-2; D gene: TRBD1; CDR3 protein: CASSPDRDTGELFF; CDR3 DNA: TGTGCCAGCAGCCCGGACAGGGACACCGGGGAGCTGTTTTTT